Shown below are 28 T cell receptor beta chains from a single sample sequenced in a study of blood T cell repertoires in COVID-19. Sequencing used immunoSEQ multiplex PCR; TCRdb keeps in-frame clones, though not all of them. Counted here are about 160,000 clones, around 90% occurring once; the ten biggest clones make up around 4.6%. The sequenced sample consisted of peripheral blood. These receptors came from a woman in her sixties with active or convalescent COVID-19.

The V and J genes are TRBV19 and TRBJ1-6, with D perhaps matching TRBD1 (6 bases). Trimming removed 6 bases from V and 8 bases from J, with 20 bases in between. The length of the CDR3 is 16 residues. The germline V gene encodes CDR1 LNHDA and CDR2 SQIVND (reference sequence). The CDR3 region is CASRETGSAADSPLHF. In DNA form, the CDR3 reads TGTGCCAGTAGGGAAACAGGGTCGGCGGCCGATTCACCCCTCCACTTT.

The chain recombines TRBV4-1 with TRBJ1-6; D call uncertain. The V and J ends lost 0 bases and 5 bases respectively, with 2 bases between them. The CDR3 has 13 amino acids. The V gene's germline CDR1 is MGHRA and CDR2 YSYEKL. The CDR3 spells CASSQDNNSPLHF. As DNA, the CDR3 is TGCGCCAGCAGCCAAGATAATAATTCACCCCTCCACTTT.

This chain uses TRBV25-1 with TRBJ2-1, with a tentative D call TRBD2 (6 bases). V shed 6 bases and J shed 2 bases, with 14 bases lying between them. Germline CDR1 is MGHDK and CDR2 is SYGVNS. This CDR3 spans 15 amino acids. CDR3 sequence reads: CASSDSGGAYNEQFF. The CDR3 DNA is TGTGCCAGCAGCGACTCCGGCGGGGCCTACAATGAGCAGTTCTTC.

This chain uses TRBV30 with TRBJ1-6; 7 bases are shared with TRBD1. The V gene's germline CDR1 is GTSNPN and CDR2 SVGIG (reference sequence). V dropped 4 bases and J dropped 2; count of bases not matched to a gene: 5. This CDR3 region has 15 residues. The CDR3 is CAWKEGGTYNSPLHF. The CDR3 nucleotides read TGTGCCTGGAAAGAAGGGGGCACCTATAATTCACCCCTCCACTTT.

The genes are TRBV7-8 and TRBJ2-5, with 9 bases that match TRBD2. The CDR3 runs to 16 residues. The ends lost 5 bases at V and 2 bases at J; junction bases unmatched: 9. Germline loops: CDR1 SGHVS, CDR2 FQNEAQ. The CDR3 here is CASSPAGTSSQETQYF. The CDR3 DNA follows: TGTGCCAGCAGCCCCGCCGGGACTAGCAGTCAAGAGACCCAGTACTTC.

This chain connects TRBV10-3 to TRBJ1-1; D call uncertain. The CDR3 extends over 14 amino acids. Trimming took 0 bases from V and 5 from J, leaving 10 bases between them. CDR1 is ENHRY and CDR2 is SYGVKD in the germline V gene. CDR3 sequence (DNA): TGTGCCATCAGTGAGTCGAGAGGGAATACTGAAGCTTTCTTT. This codes for CAISESRGNTEAFF.

As DNA, the CDR3 is TGTGCCAGCAGTAAGGGACAGGGGGGAGAGACCCAGTACTTC. Translated, it gives CASSKGQGGETQYF. V usage is TRBV6-5 and J usage is TRBJ2-5; the match to TRBD1 covers 11 bases. This CDR3 is 14 amino acids long. The V and J ends lost 5 bases and 4 bases, in that order; junction bases with no gene match: 3. The germline CDR1 and CDR2 sequences are MNHEY and SVGAGI.

The chain's CDR3 is CSVARNRGRVETQYF. The CDR3 nucleotides read TGCAGCGTTGCCAGGAACAGGGGGCGCGTTGAGACCCAGTACTTC. V usage is TRBV29-1 and J usage is TRBJ2-5; 9 nucleotides match TRBD1. The V gene end was trimmed by 4 bases and the J gene end by 5 bases; junction bases not matched to a gene: 11. This CDR3 spans 15 amino acids. Per germline, CDR1 SQVTM and CDR2 ANQGSEA.

The chain has TRBV25-1 and TRBJ1-6, with D perhaps matching TRBD1 (5 bases). This CDR3 is 17 amino acids long. The V gene lost 7 bases and the J gene lost 2 bases, with 18 bases spanning the gap. Looked up from germline, CDR1 is MGHDK and CDR2 is SYGVNS. DNA for the CDR3: TGTGCCAGCACCCCGGTCCGGGGGGGGGCCTATAATTCACCCCTCCACTTT. It translates to CASTPVRGGAYNSPLHF.

J is TRBJ1-1 and V is TRBV4-3; perhaps TRBD1 as D (6 bases). Germline CDR1 is LGHNA and CDR2 is YSLEER. V was pared by 0 bases and J by 11 bases, with 13 bases between. This CDR3 is 13 amino acids long. CDR3 bases: TGCGCCAGCAGCCAAGATAGGGGGGGAACGGCTTTCTTT. It specifies CASSQDRGGTAFF.

V gene TRBV9 combines with J gene TRBJ1-2; D may be TRBD1 (5 bases). This CDR3 region has 15 residues. From germline, CDR1 is SGDLS and CDR2 YYNGEE. V was pared by 2 bases and J by 4 bases, with 15 bases between. In DNA, the CDR3 is TGTGCCAGCAGCGTGGGTTCCGGACAAGCCTATGGCTACACCTTC. Amino acids: CASSVGSGQAYGYTF.

This chain connects TRBV7-2 to TRBJ2-5, with D possibly TRBD2 on 7 matching bases. Trimming shortened V by 5 bases and J by 4 bases, and 17 bases separated the two germline ends. This CDR3 comprises 15 residues. Germline assignment: CDR1 SGHTA and CDR2 FQGNSA. The CDR3 DNA is TGTGCCAGCAGCCCCAAGGGGGGGGGCCGAGAGACCCAGTACTTC. This encodes CASSPKGGGRETQYF.

V usage is TRBV7-6 and J usage is TRBJ2-1, with TRBD2 matching over 8 bases. Trimming removed 0 bases from V and 0 bases from J; junction bases left unmatched: 13. The length of the CDR3 is 20 residues. Germline CDR1 is SGHVS and CDR2 is FNYEAQ. In nucleotides, the CDR3 is TGTGCCAGCAGCTTAGCAGTAGCGGGGATAGCTCTCAGCTCCTACAATGAGCAGTTCTTC. This encodes CASSLAVAGIALSSYNEQFF.

The chain employs TRBV7-9 and TRBJ1-3; the D is unclear. V lost 8 bases and J 2 bases, leaving 13 bases between the germline ends. Germline V CDR1 and CDR2: SEHNR, FQNEAQ (reference sequence). This CDR3 is built from 14 residues. CDR3 DNA sequence: TGTGCCAGCCGCCCAGAGGGCACTGGAAACACCATATATTTT. This sequence encodes CASRPEGTGNTIYF.

The chain has TRBV4-1 and TRBJ1-4; maybe TRBD1 (5 bases). V gave up 0 bases and J gave up 4 bases, with 12 bases separating them. The CDR3 runs 16 residues. Germline V CDR1 and CDR2: MGHRA, YSYEKL. CDR3 amino acids: CASSQDVPRGNEKLFF. In DNA, the CDR3 is TGCGCCAGCAGCCAAGATGTTCCAAGGGGTAATGAAAAACTGTTTTTT.

V usage is TRBV7-2 and J usage is TRBJ2-3; 13 bases align to TRBD2. The CDR3 covers 15 residues. J lost 10 bases, V lost 4 bases, and 8 bases had no gene match. The germline V gene has CDR1 SGHTA and CDR2 FQGNSA. The DNA for the CDR3 is TGTGCCAGCAGCTCGCATGGACTAGCGGGGGCCGCGCAGTATTTT. As protein: CASSSHGLAGAAQYF.

This chain connects TRBV7-9 to TRBJ1-5, with a tentative D call TRBD1 (5 bases). This CDR3 contains 14 residues. The germline CDR1 and CDR2 sequences are SEHNR and FQNEAQ (reference sequence). The V end lost 0 bases, the J end lost 5 bases, and 8 bases lay between the germline ends. CDR3 in DNA: TGTGCCAGCAGCTTAGCCGGGGGACATCAGCCCCAGCATTTT. Amino acids: CASSLAGGHQPQHF.

V gene TRBV10-3 combines with J gene TRBJ2-1, with TRBD1 as a possible D gene (5 bases). The germline gives CDR1 ENHRY, CDR2 SYGVKD. There are 14 residues in the CDR3. Trimming removed 10 bases at V and 5 bases at J, with 18 bases between. CDR3 nucleotide sequence: TGTGCCACCCTACCCAGGGTCTGGGACAATGAGCAGTTCTTC. Encoded protein: CATLPRVWDNEQFF.

This chain uses TRBV19 with TRBJ2-4, with a weak D call TRBD2 (5 bases). This CDR3 has 14 residues. The V end lost 6 bases, the J end lost 3 bases, and 12 bases lay between the germline ends. The V gene's germline CDR1 is LNHDA and CDR2 SQIVND (reference sequence). In nucleotides, the CDR3 is TGTGCCAGTAGCCGGCGGGTGGACAAAAACATTCAGTACTTC. It translates to CASSRRVDKNIQYF.

V and J are TRBV7-2 and TRBJ1-2, with D perhaps TRBD1 (6 bases). Germline lookup yields CDR1 SGHTA and CDR2 FQGNSA. The CDR3 length is 14 residues. Trimming stripped 3 bases from V and 3 bases from J, with 11 bases between. CDR3 region: CASSLGRGDYGYTF. As DNA, the CDR3 is TGTGCCAGCAGCTTGGGGAGGGGGGACTATGGCTACACCTTC.

In the case of this clone: The identical CDR3 is also encoded by other nucleotide sequences in the sample. The V call is TRBV18, the J call TRBJ1-2; 7 bases are shared with TRBD1. The CDR3 is made up of 15 amino acids. Germline CDR1 is KGHSH and CDR2 is LQKENI. V lost 0 bases, J lost 2 bases, and 3 bases stayed unmatched. CDR3 region: CASSPPAGQNYGYTF. The CDR3 DNA reads TGTGCCAGCTCACCACCGGCGGGACAGAACTATGGCTACACCTTC.

V usage is TRBV7-3 and J usage is TRBJ2-1; possibly TRBD1 for D (5 bases). The V gene lost 0 bases and the J gene lost 2 bases, with 8 bases spanning the gap. The germline V gene encodes CDR1 SGHTA and CDR2 FQGTGA. The CDR3 is 15 amino acids. As DNA, the CDR3 is TGTGCCAGCAGCTTAACCCCACAGGCCTACAATGAGCAGTTCTTC. It is translated as CASSLTPQAYNEQFF. Full variable domain (rest looked up from reference TRBV7-3 and TRBJ2-1): GAGVSQTPSNKVTEKGKYVELRCDPISGHTALYWYRQSLGQGPEFLIYFQGTGAADDSGLPNDRFFAVRPEGSVSTLKIQRTERGDSAVYLCASSLTPQAYNEQFFGPGTRLTVL.

V and J are TRBV6-5 and TRBJ2-7; a weak D match, TRBD2 (5 bases). Looked up from germline, CDR1 is MNHEY and CDR2 is SVGAGI. This CDR3 is built from 14 residues. The V and J ends lost 5 bases and 5 bases respectively, with 16 bases between them. The CDR3 bases are TGTGCCAGCAGTCCCGAGGGTAAATTCAACGAGCAGTACTTC. This encodes CASSPEGKFNEQYF.

The chain uses TRBV27 and TRBJ2-1; D is perhaps TRBD1 (6 bases). Between the trimmed V and J ends, which lost 8 bases and 4 bases, there was a span of 9 bases. The germline CDR1 and CDR2 sequences are MNHEY and SMNVEV (reference sequence). The CDR3 runs 12 residues. The CDR3 protein is CASGTGYNEQFF. Written as DNA, the CDR3 is TGTGCCAGCGGTACAGGGTACAATGAGCAGTTCTTC.

This chain joins TRBV6-4 and TRBJ1-1; the D is unclear. The germline gives CDR1 MRHNA, CDR2 SNTAGT. Deletions cut 8 bases from V and 3 bases from J, with 19 bases between. There are 15 residues in the CDR3. CDR3: CASRSEGARDTEAFF. The CDR3 DNA sequence: TGTGCCAGCCGATCTGAGGGCGCGAGGGACACTGAAGCTTTCTTT.

The gene calls are TRBV5-1 and TRBJ2-5; 9 nucleotides agree with TRBD1. Germline trimming cut 4 bases from V and 5 bases from J; bases unmatched to any gene: 6. CDR1 is SGHRS and CDR2 is YFSETQ in the germline V gene. The CDR3 length is 14 residues. CDR3 in DNA: TGCGCCAGCAGCGCCACAGGGGGCAGGGAGACCCAGTACTTC. It translates to CASSATGGRETQYF.

The chain is built from TRBV29-1 and TRBJ1-2; D gene ambiguous. CDR3 length equals 13 residues. The germline V and J ends were trimmed by 0 bases and 10 bases, with 15 bases remaining between them. Germline V gene lookup returns CDR1 SQVTM and CDR2 ANQGSEA. The CDR3 DNA sequence: TGCAGCGTTGAAGATCCTTCGGCCCAGGACTACACCTTC. Translated: CSVEDPSAQDYTF.

The chain links TRBV18 to TRBJ2-5; 11 nucleotides agree with TRBD2. The CDR3 spans 17 residues. Germline values: CDR1 KGHSH, CDR2 LQKENI. V trimming: 3 bases; J trimming: 4 bases; junction bases outside the gene matches: 10. The CDR3 sequence: CASSPQPIAGGRETQYF. The CDR3 DNA follows: TGTGCCAGCTCACCTCAACCAATAGCGGGGGGGCGAGAGACCCAGTACTTC.